The rows below give T cell receptor beta chains drawn from one sample of a study of T cells in Graves' hyperthyroidism and ophthalmopathy. TCRdb re-analysed the multiplex PCR reads in MiXCR, keeping a single row per CDR3 protein. Seen here are over 450,000 distinct CDR3 sequences, roughly 14% observed once, and the top ten hold less than 20%. Sequencing used blood. All receptors derive from a woman aged 18 to 35 with Graves' hyperthyroidism. Each CDR3 is given with its conserved first and last residue. D genes are given only for firm matches. Size is stated for part of the rows, as once, few or many counts, or as a class when the clone is expanded.

v_call	j_call	d_call	clone_size	cdr3_nt	cdr3_aa
TRBV30	TRBJ2-1	TRBD2	many	TGTGCCTGGAGCAGACTAGCGGAAAACAATGAGCAGTTCTTC	CAWSRLAENNEQFF
TRBV7-2	TRBJ1-5	-	many	TGTGCCAGCAGCACACTCCGGGACATCCTCCGCCATAGCAATCAGCCCCAGCATTTT	CASSTLRDILRHSNQPQHF
TRBV27	TRBJ1-1	-	many	TGTGCCAGCAGTTTATCCCCGAGGGGACAAACTGAAGCTTTCTTT	CASSLSPRGQTEAFF
TRBV12-3/TRBV12-4	TRBJ2-1	-	few	TGTGCCAGCAGTTTACCCCTCGCGGGCACCAACAATGAGCAGTTCTTC	CASSLPLAGTNNEQFF
TRBV10-3	TRBJ2-7	TRBD1	many	TGTGCCACGACAGGGTCAGACGAGCAGTACTTC	CATTGSDEQYF
TRBV12-3/TRBV12-4	TRBJ2-5	-	many	TGTGCCAGCAGCCACCTTGACTTTAAAGAGACCCAGTACTTC	CASSHLDFKETQYF
TRBV29-1	TRBJ2-1	TRBD2	-	TGCAGCGTGGGACTAGTTCGTGAGCAGTTCTTC	CSVGLVREQFF
TRBV12-3/TRBV12-4	TRBJ2-3	TRBD2	many	TGTGCCAGCAGTCCCCAGCGGGAGCCAGATACGCAGTATTTT	CASSPQREPDTQYF
TRBV6-2/TRBV6-3	TRBJ2-1	TRBD2	once	TGTGCCATCATGACTAGCGGGATGTTCAATGAGCAGTTCTTC	CAIMTSGMFNEQFF
TRBV27	TRBJ1-3	-	many	TGTGCCACCCGATCGAGCTCTGGAAACACCATATATTTT	CATRSSSGNTIYF
TRBV14	TRBJ2-3	-	many	TGTGCCAGCAGCCAAGCTCCCAGATTCACAGATACGCAGTATTTT	CASSQAPRFTDTQYF
TRBV6-1	TRBJ1-3	-	few	TGTGCCAGCTCAACCGGCGGGGGAACCTCTGGAAACACCATATATTTT	CASSTGGGTSGNTIYF
TRBV11-2	TRBJ2-4	TRBD2	-	TGTGCCAGCAGCGCGGGACTAGCGGGGGGGAGCGGCAGGTCCAAAAACATTCAGTACTTC	CASSAGLAGGSGRSKNIQYF
TRBV5-1	TRBJ2-3	TRBD1	many	TGCGCCAGCAGCTTCCGGGACAGGGTCCCAGATACGCAGTATTTT	CASSFRDRVPDTQYF
TRBV6-1	TRBJ1-2	-	many	TGTGCCAGCAGTCCCCCCGGGACTGTGAACTATGGCTACACCTTC	CASSPPGTVNYGYTF
TRBV5-1	TRBJ2-3	-	few	TGCGCCAGCAGCTTGGAAGAGGCAGATACGCAGTATTTT	CASSLEEADTQYF
TRBV18	TRBJ2-3	-	many	TGTGCCAGCTCACCAACTAGTCCCCGCATTACAGATACGCAGTATTTT	CASSPTSPRITDTQYF
TRBV30	TRBJ2-1	-	many	TGTGCCTGGCAGGGCGGGGATAGCTCCTACAATGAGCAGTTCTTC	CAWQGGDSSYNEQFF
TRBV12-3/TRBV12-4	TRBJ2-1	TRBD1	many	TGTGCCAGCAGTACCGGGACAGGGTCCTACAATGAGCAGTTCTTC	CASSTGTGSYNEQFF
TRBV6-5	TRBJ1-2	-	many	TGTGCCAGCAGTTACTCCTGGGGCCGCCAGGACTATGGCTACACCTTC	CASSYSWGRQDYGYTF
TRBV29-1	TRBJ2-2	-	many	TGCAGCGTTGACAGTGCGGGTCGGACGAACACCGGGGAGCTGTTTTTT	CSVDSAGRTNTGELFF